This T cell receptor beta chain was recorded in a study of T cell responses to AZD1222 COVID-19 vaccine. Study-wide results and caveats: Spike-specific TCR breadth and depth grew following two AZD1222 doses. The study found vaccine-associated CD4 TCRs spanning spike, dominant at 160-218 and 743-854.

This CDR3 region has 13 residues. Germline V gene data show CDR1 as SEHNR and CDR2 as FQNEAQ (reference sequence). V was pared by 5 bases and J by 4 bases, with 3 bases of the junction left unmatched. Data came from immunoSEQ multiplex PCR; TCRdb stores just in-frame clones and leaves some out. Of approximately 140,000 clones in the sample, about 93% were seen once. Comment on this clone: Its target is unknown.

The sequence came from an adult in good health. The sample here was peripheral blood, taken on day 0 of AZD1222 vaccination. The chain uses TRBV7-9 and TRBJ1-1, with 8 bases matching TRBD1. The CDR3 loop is CASSDRGITEAFF. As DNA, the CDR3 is TGTGCCAGCAGCGACAGGGGTATCACTGAAGCTTTCTTT.